This T cell receptor beta chain was documented in a study of T-cell memory formation after mild COVID-19. Study-level information: The two donors had largely donor-specific TCR clusters.

With constant-segment primers, 5'RACE yielded cDNA libraries of TCR alpha and TCR beta that carried sample barcodes and UMIs. Via MiXCR, TCRdb re-called the 5' RACE reads, giving one row per CDR3 protein. This repertoire shows some 62,000 distinct CDR3 sequences, around 10% found once; its top ten account for 1.1%. Study results and limitations: Contracting clones, day 15 to 85, had balanced CD4/CD8, and later expanders favored CD4+. The authors did not confirm SARS-CoV-2 specificity of second-wave clones peaking day 37.

For this clonotype: What it recognizes is unknown.

Between the trimmed V and J ends, which lost 4 bases and 5 bases, there was a span of 21 bases. The CDR3 has 17 amino acids. Germline lookup yields CDR1 MGHRA and CDR2 YSYEKL. The chain couples TRBV4-1 to TRBJ1-5; D call uncertain. The clonotype was recovered from a man younger than 30 who had mild COVID-19 (a few samples of this study predate the infection). Cell type and time point are not known. The sequencing sample was made of PBMCs or a T cell subset sorted from them (not recorded which). The CDR3 protein is CASSRGGPLGYDQPQHF. The DNA of the CDR3 is TGCGCCAGCAGCCGCGGCGGCCCGCTGGGATACGATCAGCCCCAGCATTTT.